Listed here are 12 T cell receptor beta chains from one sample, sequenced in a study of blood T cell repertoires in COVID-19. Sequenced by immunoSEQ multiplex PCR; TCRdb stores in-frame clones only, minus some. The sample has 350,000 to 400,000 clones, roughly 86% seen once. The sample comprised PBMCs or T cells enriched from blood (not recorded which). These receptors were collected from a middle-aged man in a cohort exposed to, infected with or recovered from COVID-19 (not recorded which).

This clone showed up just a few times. The DNA for the CDR3 is TGTGCCTGGAGTAGGAGGCGGGAGAGCAACGAGCAGTACTTC. Translating gives CAWSRRRESNEQYF. The V and J genes are TRBV30 and TRBJ2-7, with TRBD2 matching over 7 bases. The germline gives CDR1 GTSNPN, CDR2 SVGIG (reference sequence). CDR3 length: 14 amino acids. Unmatched junction bases numbered 9, after V lost 2 bases and J lost 5 bases.

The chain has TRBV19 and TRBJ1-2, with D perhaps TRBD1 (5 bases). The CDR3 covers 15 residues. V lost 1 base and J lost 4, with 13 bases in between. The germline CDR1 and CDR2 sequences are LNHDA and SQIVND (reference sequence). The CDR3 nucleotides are TGTGCCAGTAGTATAGGACAGCCAACCATCTATGGCTACACCTTC. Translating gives CASSIGQPTIYGYTF.

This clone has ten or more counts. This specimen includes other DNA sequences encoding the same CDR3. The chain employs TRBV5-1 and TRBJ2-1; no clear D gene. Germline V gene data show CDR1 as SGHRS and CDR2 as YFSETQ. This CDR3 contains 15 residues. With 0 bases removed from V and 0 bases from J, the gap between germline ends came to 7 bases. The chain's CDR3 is CASSLVRSSYNEQFF. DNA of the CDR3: TGCGCCAGCAGCTTGGTAAGGAGCTCCTACAATGAGCAGTTCTTC.

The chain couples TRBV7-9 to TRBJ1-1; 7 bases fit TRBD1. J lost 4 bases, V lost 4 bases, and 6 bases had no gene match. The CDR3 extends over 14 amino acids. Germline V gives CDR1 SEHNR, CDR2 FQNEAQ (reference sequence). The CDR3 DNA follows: TGTGCCAGCAGCTCACGACAGGGTTCCACTGAAGCTTTCTTT. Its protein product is CASSSRQGSTEAFF.

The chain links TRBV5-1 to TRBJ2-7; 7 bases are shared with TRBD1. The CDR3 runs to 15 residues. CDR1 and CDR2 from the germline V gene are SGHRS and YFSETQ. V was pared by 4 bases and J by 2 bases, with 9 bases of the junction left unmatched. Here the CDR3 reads CASSPETGDAYEQYF. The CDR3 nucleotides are TGCGCCAGCAGCCCTGAAACAGGGGACGCCTACGAGCAGTACTTC. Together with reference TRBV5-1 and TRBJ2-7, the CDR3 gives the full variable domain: KAGVTQTPRYLIKTRGQQVTLSCSPISGHRSVSWYQQTPGQGLQFLFEYFSETQRNKGNFPGRFSGRQFSNSRSEMNVSTLELGDSALYLCASSPETGDAYEQYFGPGTRLTVT.

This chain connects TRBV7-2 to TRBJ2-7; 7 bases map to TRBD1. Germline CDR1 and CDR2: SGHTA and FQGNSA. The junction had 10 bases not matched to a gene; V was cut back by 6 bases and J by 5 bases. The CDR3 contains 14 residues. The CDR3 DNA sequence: TGTGCCAGCAGTTCAGTCGACAGGGTACACGAGCAGTACTTC. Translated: CASSSVDRVHEQYF.

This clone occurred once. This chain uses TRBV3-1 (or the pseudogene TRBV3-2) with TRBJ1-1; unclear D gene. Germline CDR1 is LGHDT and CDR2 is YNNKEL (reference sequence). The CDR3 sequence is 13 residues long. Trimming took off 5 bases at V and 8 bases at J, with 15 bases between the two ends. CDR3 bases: TGTGCCAGCAGCGAATCTAAGCTCTCCGAAGCTTTCTTT. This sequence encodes CASSESKLSEAFF.

CDR3 in amino acids: CASSLFPPVGGRHNEQFF. The CDR3 DNA follows: TGTGCCAGCAGTTTATTCCCTCCGGTGGGAGGGCGGCACAATGAGCAGTTCTTC. V usage is TRBV27 and J usage is TRBJ2-1; TRBD2 matches 7 bases. The V and J ends lost 1 base and 5 bases, in that order; junction bases with no gene match: 14. The CDR3 spans 18 residues. Germline-derived CDR1 and CDR2 are MNHEY and SMNVEV (reference sequence).

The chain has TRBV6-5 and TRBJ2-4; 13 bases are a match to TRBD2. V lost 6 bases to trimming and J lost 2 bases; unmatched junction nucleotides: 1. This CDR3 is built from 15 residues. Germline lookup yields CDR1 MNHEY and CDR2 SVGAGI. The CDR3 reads CASRGLAGTKNIQYF. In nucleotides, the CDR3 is TGTGCCAGCAGGGGACTAGCGGGAACCAAAAACATTCAGTACTTC.

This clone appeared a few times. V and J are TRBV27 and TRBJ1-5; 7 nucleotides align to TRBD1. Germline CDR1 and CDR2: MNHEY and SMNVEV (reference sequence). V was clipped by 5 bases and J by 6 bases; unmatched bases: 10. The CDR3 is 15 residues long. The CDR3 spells CASSLGTELSQPQHF. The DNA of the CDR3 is TGTGCCAGCAGTCTAGGGACAGAGCTGAGTCAGCCCCAGCATTTT.

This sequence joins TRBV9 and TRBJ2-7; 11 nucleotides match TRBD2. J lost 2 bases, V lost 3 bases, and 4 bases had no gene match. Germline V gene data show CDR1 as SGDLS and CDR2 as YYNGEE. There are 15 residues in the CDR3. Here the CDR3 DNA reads TGTGCCAGCAGCGCGGGGACTAGCGGCCCCTACGAGCAGTACTTC. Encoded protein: CASSAGTSGPYEQYF.

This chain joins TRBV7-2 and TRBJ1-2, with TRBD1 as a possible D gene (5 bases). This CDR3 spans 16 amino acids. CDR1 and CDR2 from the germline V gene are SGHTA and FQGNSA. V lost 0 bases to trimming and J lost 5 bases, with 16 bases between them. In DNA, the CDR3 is TGTGCCAGCAGCTTAGCGAGGTTGGGGGGAGGGTATGGCTACACCTTC. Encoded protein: CASSLARLGGGYGYTF.